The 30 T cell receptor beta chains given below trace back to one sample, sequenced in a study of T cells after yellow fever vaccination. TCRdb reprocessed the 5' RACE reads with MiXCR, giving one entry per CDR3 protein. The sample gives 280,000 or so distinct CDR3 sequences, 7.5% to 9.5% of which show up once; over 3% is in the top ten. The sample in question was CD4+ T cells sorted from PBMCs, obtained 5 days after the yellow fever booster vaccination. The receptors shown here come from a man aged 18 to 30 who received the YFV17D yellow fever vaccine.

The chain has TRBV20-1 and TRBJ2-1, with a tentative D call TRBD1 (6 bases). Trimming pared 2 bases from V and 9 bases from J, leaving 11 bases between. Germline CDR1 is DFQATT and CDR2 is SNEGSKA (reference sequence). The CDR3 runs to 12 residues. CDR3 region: CSARKGEPEQFF. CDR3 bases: TGCAGTGCTAGAAAGGGGGAGCCTGAGCAGTTCTTC.

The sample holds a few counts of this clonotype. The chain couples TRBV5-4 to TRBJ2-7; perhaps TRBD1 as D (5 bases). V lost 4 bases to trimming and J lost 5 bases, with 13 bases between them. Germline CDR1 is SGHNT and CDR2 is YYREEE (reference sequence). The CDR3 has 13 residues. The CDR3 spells CASSTASGNEQYF. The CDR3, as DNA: TGTGCCAGCAGCACCGCCTCAGGGAACGAGCAGTACTTC.

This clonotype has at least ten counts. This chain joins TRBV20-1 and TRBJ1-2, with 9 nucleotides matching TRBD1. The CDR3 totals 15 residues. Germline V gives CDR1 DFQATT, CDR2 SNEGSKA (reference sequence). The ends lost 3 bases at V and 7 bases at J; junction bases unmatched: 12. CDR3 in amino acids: CSARERTGGVSGYTF. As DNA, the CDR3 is TGCAGTGCTAGGGAGAGAACAGGGGGCGTTTCTGGCTACACCTTC.

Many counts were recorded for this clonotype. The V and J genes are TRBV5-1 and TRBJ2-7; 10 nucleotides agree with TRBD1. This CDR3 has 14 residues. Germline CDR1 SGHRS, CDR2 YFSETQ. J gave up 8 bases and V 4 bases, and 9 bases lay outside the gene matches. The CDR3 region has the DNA TGCGCCAGCAGCATCCGGGACAGGGGCGTTAAGCAGTACTTC. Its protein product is CASSIRDRGVKQYF.

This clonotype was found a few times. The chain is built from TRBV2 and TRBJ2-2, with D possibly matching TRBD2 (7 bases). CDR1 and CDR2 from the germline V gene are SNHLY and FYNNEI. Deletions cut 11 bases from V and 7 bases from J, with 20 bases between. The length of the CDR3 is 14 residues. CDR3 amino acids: CASNQGRAIGELFF. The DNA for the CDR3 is TGTGCCTCAAACCAGGGGAGGGCAATCGGGGAGCTGTTTTTT.

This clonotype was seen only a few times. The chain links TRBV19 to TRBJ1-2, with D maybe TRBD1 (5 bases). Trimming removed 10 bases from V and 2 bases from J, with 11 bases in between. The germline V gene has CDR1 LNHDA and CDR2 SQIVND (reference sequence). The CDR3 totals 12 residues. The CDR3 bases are TGTGCCACTAGGGACGCAAACTATGGCTACACCTTC. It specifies CATRDANYGYTF.

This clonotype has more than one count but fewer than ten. The CDR3 spells CASSYPSRGTEAFF. The CDR3 DNA sequence: TGTGCCAGCAGTTACCCCTCGCGGGGCACTGAAGCTTTCTTT. This chain uses TRBV6-5 with TRBJ1-1, with no clear D. The CDR3 has 14 residues. Germline CDR1 is MNHEY and CDR2 is SVGAGI. Trimming shortened V by 2 bases and J by 4 bases, and 11 bases separated the two germline ends.

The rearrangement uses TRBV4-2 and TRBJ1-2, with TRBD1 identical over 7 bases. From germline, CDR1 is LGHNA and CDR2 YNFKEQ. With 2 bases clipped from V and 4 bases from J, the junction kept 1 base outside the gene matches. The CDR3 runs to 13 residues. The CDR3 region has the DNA TGTGCCAGCAGCCAAAACAGGGGCTATGGCTACACCTTC. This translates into CASSQNRGYGYTF.

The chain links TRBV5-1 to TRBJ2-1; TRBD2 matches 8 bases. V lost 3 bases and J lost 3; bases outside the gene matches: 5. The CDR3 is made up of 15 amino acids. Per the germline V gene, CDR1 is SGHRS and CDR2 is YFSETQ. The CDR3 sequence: CASSSGRGGYNEQFF. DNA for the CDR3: TGCGCCAGCAGCTCCGGGAGGGGGGGCTACAATGAGCAGTTCTTC. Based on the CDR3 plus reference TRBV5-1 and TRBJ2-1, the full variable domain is KAGVTQTPRYLIKTRGQQVTLSCSPISGHRSVSWYQQTPGQGLQFLFEYFSETQRNKGNFPGRFSGRQFSNSRSEMNVSTLELGDSALYLCASSSGRGGYNEQFFGPGTRLTVL.

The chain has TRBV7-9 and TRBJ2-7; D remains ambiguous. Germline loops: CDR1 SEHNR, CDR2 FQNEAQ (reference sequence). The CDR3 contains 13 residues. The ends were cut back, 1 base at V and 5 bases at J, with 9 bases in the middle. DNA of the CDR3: TGTGCCAGCAGCTTAGGAGGCCAAGACGAGCAGTACTTC. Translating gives CASSLGGQDEQYF.

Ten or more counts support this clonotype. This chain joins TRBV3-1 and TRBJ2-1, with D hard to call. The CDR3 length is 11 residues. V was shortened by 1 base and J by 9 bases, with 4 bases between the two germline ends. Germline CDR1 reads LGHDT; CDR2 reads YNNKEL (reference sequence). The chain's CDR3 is CASSQGSEQFF. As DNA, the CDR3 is TGTGCCAGCAGCCAAGGCAGTGAGCAGTTCTTC.

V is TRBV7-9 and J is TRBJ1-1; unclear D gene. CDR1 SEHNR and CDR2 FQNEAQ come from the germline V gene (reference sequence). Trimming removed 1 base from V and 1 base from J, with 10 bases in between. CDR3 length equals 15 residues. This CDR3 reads CASSLGAATNTEAFF. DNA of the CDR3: TGTGCCAGCAGCTTAGGGGCAGCAACGAACACTGAAGCTTTCTTT. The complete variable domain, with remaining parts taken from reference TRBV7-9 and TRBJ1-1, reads DTGVSQNPRHKITKRGQNVTFRCDPISEHNRLYWYRQTLGQGPEFLTYFQNEAQLEKSRLLSDRFSAERPKGSFSTLEIQRTEQGDSAMYLCASSLGAATNTEAFFGQGTRLTVV.

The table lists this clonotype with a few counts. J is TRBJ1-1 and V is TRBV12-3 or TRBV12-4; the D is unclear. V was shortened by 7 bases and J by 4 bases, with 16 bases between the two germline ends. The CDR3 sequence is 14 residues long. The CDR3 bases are TGTGCCAGCACCCTCACTGAGGAGGGCACTGAAGCTTTCTTT. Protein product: CASTLTEEGTEAFF.

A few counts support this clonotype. CDR3 sequence: CSARASGGAETQYF. CDR3 in DNA: TGCAGTGCTAGGGCCAGCGGGGGGGCAGAGACCCAGTACTTC. The chain joins TRBV20-1 to TRBJ2-5; 10 positions match TRBD2. V dropped 3 bases and J dropped 4; count of bases not matched to a gene: 5. CDR1 is DFQATT, CDR2 SNEGSKA, per germline (reference sequence). The CDR3 spans 14 residues.

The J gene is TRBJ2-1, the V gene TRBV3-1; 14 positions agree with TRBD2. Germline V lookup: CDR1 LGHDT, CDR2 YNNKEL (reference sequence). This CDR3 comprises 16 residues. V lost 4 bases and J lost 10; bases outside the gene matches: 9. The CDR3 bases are TGTGCCAGCAGCCCGGCCGGGACTAGCGGGGGACACGAGCAGTTCTTC. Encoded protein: CASSPAGTSGGHEQFF.

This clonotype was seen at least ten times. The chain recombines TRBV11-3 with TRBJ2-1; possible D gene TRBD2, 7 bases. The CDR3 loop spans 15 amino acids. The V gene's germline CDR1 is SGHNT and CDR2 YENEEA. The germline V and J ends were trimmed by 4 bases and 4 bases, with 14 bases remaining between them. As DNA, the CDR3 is TGTGCCAGCAGCTCGGGGGGCGGCCCTTACAATGAGCAGTTCTTC. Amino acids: CASSSGGGPYNEQFF.

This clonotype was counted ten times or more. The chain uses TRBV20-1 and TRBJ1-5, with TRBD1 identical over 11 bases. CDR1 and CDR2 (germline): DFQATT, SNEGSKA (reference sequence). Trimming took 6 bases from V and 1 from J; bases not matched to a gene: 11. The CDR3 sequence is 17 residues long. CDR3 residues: CSAAWTGGSGSNQPQHF. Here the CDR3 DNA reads TGCAGTGCGGCCTGGACAGGGGGCTCGGGAAGCAATCAGCCCCAGCATTTT.

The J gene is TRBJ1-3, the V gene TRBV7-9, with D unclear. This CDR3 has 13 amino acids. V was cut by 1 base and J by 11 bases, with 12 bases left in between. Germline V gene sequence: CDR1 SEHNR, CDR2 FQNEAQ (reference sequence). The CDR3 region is CASSLEEAGSIYF. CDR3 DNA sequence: TGTGCCAGCAGCTTAGAGGAGGCTGGGTCCATATATTTT.

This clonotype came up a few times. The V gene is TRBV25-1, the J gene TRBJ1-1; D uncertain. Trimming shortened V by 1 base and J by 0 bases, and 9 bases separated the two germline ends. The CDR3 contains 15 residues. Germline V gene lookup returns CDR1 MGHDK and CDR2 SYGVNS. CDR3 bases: TGTGCCAGCAGTGAATGGAACAGAGTGAACACTGAAGCTTTCTTT. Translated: CASSEWNRVNTEAFF.

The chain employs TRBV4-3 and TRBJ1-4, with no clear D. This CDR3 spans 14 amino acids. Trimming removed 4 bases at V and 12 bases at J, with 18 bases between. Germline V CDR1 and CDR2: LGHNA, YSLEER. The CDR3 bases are TGCGCCAGCAGCCCTGACGTTGGGGTCGGGCAACTGTTTTTT. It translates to CASSPDVGVGQLFF.

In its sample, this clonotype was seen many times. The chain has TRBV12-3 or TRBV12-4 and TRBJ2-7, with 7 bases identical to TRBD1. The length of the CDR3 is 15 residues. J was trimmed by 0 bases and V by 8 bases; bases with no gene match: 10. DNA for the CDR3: TGTGCCAGCGCCGTCGCAGGGGGAAGCTCCTACGAGCAGTACTTC. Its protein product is CASAVAGGSSYEQYF.

The CDR3 sequence is CASSPGYVGSHEQYV. Written as DNA, the CDR3 is TGTGCCAGCTCACCAGGCTATGTTGGGTCCCACGAGCAGTACGTC. The chain couples TRBV18 to TRBJ2-7; D is undetermined. Trimming cost V 2 bases and J 5 bases, with 16 bases left between them. The CDR3 has 15 residues. CDR1 is KGHSH, CDR2 LQKENI, per germline.

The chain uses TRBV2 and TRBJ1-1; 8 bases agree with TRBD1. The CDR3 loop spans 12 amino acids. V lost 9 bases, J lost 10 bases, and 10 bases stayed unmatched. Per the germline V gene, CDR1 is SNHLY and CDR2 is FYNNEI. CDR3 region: CASRTGGRGAFF. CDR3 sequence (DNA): TGTGCCAGTCGTACAGGGGGGCGAGGAGCTTTCTTT.

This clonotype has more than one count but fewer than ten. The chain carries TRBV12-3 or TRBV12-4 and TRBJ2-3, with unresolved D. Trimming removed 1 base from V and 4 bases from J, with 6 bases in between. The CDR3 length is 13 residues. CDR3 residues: CASSLDVADTQYF. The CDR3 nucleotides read TGTGCCAGCAGTTTAGATGTGGCAGATACGCAGTATTTT.

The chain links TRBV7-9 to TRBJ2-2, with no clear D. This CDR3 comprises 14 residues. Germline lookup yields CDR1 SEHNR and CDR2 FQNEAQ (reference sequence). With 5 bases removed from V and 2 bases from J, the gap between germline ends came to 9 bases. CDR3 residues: CASSPRQNTGELFF. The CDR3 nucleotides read TGTGCCAGCAGCCCCCGACAAAACACCGGGGAGCTGTTTTTT.

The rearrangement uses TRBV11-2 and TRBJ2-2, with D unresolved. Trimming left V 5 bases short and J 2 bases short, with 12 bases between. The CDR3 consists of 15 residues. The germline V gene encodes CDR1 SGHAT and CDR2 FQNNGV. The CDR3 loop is CASSMSFSNTGELFF. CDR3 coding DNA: TGTGCCAGCAGCATGAGTTTCTCAAACACCGGGGAGCTGTTTTTT. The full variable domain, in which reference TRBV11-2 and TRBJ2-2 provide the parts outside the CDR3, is EAGVAQSPRYKIIEKRQSVAFWCNPISGHATLYWYQQILGQGPKLLIQFQNNGVVDDSQLPKDRFSAERLKGVDSTLKIQPAKLEDSAVYLCASSMSFSNTGELFFGEGSRLTVL.

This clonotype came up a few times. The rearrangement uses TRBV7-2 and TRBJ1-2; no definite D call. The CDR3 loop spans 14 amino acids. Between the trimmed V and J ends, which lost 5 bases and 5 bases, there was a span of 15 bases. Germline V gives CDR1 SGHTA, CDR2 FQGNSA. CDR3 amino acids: CASSAGWASYGYTF. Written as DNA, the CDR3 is TGTGCCAGCAGCGCTGGTTGGGCATCTTATGGCTACACCTTC.

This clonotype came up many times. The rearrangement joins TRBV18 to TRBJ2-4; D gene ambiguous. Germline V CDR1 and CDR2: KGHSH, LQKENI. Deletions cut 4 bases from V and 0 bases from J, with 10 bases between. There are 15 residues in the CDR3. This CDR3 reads CASSLDLLAKNIQYF. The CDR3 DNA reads TGTGCCAGCTCACTGGACCTGCTAGCCAAAAACATTCAGTACTTC. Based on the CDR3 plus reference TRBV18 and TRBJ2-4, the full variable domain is NAGVMQNPRHLVRRRGQEARLRCSPMKGHSHVYWYRQLPEEGLKFMVYLQKENIIDESGMPKERFSAEFPKEGPSILRIQQVVRGDSAAYFCASSLDLLAKNIQYFGAGTRLSVL.

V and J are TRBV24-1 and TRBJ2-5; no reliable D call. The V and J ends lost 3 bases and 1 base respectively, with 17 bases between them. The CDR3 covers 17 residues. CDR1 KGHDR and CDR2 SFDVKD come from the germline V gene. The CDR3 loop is CATSDPNPAGVQETQYF. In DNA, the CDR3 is TGTGCCACCAGTGATCCTAACCCTGCAGGCGTCCAAGAGACCCAGTACTTC.

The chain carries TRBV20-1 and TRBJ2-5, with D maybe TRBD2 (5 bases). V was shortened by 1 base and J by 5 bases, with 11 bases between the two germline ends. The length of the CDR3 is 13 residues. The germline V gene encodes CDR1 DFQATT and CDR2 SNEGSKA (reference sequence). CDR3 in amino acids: CSARVLASETQYF. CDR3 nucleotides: TGCAGTGCTAGAGTCCTAGCTTCCGAGACCCAGTACTTC.